This paragraph covers one TCR beta chain sequence. This sample was taken from a study of blood T cell repertoires in COVID-19. At the level of the study: From the United States, Italy and Spain came samples of acute and convalescent COVID-19. PBMCs, B-cell-depleted T cells, or T cells were the source of the cDNA or gDNA that made up the material.

Trimming shortened V by 9 bases and J by 5 bases, and 23 bases separated the two germline ends. The CDR3 has 15 residues. The germline gives CDR1 MNHEY, CDR2 SMNVEV (reference sequence). Per the original methods: Amplification of reference gene primers provided the estimated nucleated cell counts. Only in-frame clones appear in the TCRdb table, and some are missing; sequencing was by immunoSEQ multiplex PCR. D and trimming were read from the DNA, whereas the V and J calls and clone size are those reported in that table. Here the sample spans 270,000 or so clones, 65% to 90% being singletons. The chain recombines TRBV27 with TRBJ2-7, with a tentative D call TRBD1 (6 bases). The origin of this receptor is a human donor in a cohort sampled during active COVID-19. Sequenced sample: peripheral blood. The CDR3 bases are TGTGCCAGTGGACAGCGCCGTAAGGGTAATCACGAGCAGTACTTC. Protein: CASGQRRKGNHEQYF.